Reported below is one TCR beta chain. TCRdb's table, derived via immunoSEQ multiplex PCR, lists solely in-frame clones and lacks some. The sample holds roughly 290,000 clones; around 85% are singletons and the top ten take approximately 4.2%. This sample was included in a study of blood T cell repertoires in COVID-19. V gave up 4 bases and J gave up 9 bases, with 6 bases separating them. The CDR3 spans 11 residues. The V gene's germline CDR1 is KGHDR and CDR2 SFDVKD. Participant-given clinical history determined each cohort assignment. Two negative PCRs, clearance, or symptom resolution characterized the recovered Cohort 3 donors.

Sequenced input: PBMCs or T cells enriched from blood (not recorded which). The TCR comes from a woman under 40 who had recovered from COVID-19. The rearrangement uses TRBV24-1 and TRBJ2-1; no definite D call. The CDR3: CATSEEVEQFF. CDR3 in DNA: TGTGCCACCAGTGAAGAGGTTGAGCAGTTCTTC.